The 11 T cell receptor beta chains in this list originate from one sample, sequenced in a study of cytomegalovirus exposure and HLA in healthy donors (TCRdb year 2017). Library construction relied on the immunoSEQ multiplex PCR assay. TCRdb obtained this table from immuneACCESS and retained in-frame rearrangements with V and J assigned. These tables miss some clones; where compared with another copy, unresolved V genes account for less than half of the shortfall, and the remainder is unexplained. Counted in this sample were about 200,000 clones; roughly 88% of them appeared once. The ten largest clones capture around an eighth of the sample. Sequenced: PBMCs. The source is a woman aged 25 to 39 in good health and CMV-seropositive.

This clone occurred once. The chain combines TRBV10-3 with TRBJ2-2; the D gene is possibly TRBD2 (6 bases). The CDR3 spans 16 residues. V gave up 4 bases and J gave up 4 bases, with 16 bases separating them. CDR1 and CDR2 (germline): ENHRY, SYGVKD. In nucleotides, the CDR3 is TGTGCCATCAGTGGAGTGCGGGCGCGGGGCACCGGGGAGCTGTTTTTT. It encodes CAISGVRARGTGELFF.

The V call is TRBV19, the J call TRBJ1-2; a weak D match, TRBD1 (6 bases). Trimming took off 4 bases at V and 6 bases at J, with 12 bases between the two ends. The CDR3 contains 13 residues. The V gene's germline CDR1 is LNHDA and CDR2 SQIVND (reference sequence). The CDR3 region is CASSSQGRNGYTF. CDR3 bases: TGTGCCAGTAGTAGTCAGGGGCGTAATGGCTACACCTTC.

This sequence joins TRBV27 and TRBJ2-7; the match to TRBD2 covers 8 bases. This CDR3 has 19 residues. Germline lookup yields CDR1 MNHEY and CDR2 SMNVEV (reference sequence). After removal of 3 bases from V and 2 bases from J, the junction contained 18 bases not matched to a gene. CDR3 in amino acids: CASSFSAPSGSTLAYEQYF. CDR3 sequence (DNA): TGTGCCAGCAGTTTTAGTGCACCCAGCGGGAGTACACTAGCCTACGAGCAGTACTTC.

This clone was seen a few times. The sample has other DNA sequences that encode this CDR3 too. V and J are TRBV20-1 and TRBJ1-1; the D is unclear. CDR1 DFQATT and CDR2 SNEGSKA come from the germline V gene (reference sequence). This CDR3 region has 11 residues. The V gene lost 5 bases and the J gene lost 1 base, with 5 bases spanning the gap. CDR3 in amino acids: CSAAGNTEAFF. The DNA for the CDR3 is TGCAGTGCTGCAGGGAACACTGAAGCTTTCTTT.

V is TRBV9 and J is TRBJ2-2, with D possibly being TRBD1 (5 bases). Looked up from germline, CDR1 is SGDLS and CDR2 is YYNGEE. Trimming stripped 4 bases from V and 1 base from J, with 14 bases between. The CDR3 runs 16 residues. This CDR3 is CASSFRTQGNTGELFF. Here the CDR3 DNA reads TGTGCCAGCAGCTTCCGAACTCAGGGGAACACCGGGGAGCTGTTTTTT. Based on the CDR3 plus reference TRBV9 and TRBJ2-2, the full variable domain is DSGVTQTPKHLITATGQRVTLRCSPRSGDLSVYWYQQSLDQGLQFLIQYYNGEERAKGNILERFSAQQFPDLHSELNLSSLELGDSALYFCASSFRTQGNTGELFFGEGSRLTVL.

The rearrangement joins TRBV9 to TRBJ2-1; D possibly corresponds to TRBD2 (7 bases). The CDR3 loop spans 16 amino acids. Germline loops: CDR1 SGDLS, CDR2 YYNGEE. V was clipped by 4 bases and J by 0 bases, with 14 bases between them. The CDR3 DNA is TGTGCCAGCAGCACCCGGGGGGCTAGCTCCTACAATGAGCAGTTCTTC. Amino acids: CASSTRGASSYNEQFF.

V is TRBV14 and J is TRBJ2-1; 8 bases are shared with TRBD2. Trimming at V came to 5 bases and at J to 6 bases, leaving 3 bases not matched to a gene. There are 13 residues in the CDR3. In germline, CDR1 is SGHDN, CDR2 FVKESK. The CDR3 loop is CASSMGLGNEQFF. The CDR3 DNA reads TGTGCCAGCAGCATGGGACTAGGCAATGAGCAGTTCTTC. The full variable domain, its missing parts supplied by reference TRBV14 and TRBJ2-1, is EAGVTQFPSHSVIEKGQTVTLRCDPISGHDNLYWYRRVMGKEIKFLLHFVKESKQDESGMPNNRFLAERTGGTYSTLKVQPAELEDSGVYFCASSMGLGNEQFFGPGTRLTVL.

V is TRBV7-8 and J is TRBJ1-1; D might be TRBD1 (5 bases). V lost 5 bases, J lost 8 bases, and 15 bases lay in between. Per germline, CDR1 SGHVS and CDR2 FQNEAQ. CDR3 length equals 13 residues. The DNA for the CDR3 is TGTGCCAGCAGCCCGGGGGACCACTGGGAAGCTTTCTTT. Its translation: CASSPGDHWEAFF. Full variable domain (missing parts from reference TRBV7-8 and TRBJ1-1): GAGVSQSPRYKVAKRGQDVALRCDPISGHVSLFWYQQALGQGPEFLTYFQNEAQLDKSGLPSDRFFAERPEGSVSTLKIQRTQQEDSAVYLCASSPGDHWEAFFGQGTRLTVV.

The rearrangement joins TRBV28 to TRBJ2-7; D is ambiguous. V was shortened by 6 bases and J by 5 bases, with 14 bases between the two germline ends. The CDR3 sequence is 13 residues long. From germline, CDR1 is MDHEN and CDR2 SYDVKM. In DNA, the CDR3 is TGTGCCAGCAGCCCCTATCTAGAGGACGAGCAGTACTTC. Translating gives CASSPYLEDEQYF.

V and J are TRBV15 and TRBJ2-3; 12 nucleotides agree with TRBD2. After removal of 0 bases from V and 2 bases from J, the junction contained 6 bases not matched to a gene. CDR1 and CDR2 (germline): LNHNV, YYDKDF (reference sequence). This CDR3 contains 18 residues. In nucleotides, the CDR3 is TGTGCCACCAGCAGAGATCTAGCGGGAGGGCTCCCCACAGATACGCAGTATTTT. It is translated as CATSRDLAGGLPTDTQYF. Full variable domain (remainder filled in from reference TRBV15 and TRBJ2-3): DAMVIQNPRYQVTQFGKPVTLSCSQTLNHNVMYWYQQKSSQAPKLLFHYYDKDFNNEADTPDNFQSRRPNTSFCFLDIRSPGLGDTAMYLCATSRDLAGGLPTDTQYFGPGTRLTVL.

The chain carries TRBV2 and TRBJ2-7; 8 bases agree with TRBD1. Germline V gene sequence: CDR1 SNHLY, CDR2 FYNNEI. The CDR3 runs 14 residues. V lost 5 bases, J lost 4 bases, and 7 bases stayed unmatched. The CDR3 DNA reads TGTGCCAGCAGTCAACCAGGGGGCGGGTACGAGCAGTACTTC. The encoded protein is CASSQPGGGYEQYF.